These 22 T cell receptor beta chains came from one sample sequenced in a study of shared clonotypes between healthy human individuals. The table came from immunoSEQ multiplex PCR; TCRdb's copy has only in-frame clones and leaves some out. The sample includes about 1.5 million clones, 95% to 99% seen only once; the top ten take roughly 0.4%. Source material: naive CD4+ T cells sorted from blood. Stated subset: CD45RA+ positively selected. These receptor sequences come from a man younger than 40 in good health.

The chain is built from TRBV2 and TRBJ1-5; TRBD1 might be the D (5 bases). CDR1 is SNHLY, CDR2 FYNNEI, per germline. The CDR3 sequence is 14 residues long. Trimming pared 7 bases from V and 8 bases from J, leaving 18 bases between. Here the CDR3 DNA reads TGTGCCAGCATCGATACCGGGACGGCAAAGCCCCAGCATTTT. Translation gives CASIDTGTAKPQHF.

The chain is built from TRBV5-4 and TRBJ2-7, with 7 nucleotides matching TRBD1. Germline V lookup: CDR1 SGHNT, CDR2 YYREEE (reference sequence). The CDR3 covers 13 residues. The V and J ends lost 5 bases and 3 bases, in that order; junction bases with no gene match: 5. In DNA form, the CDR3 reads TGTGCCAGCAGTTCGGGACAGCGCTACGAGCAGTACTTC. This gives the protein CASSSGQRYEQYF.

The gene calls are TRBV7-8 and TRBJ2-2; D ambiguous. Trimming stripped 2 bases from V and 0 bases from J, with 7 bases between. The CDR3 runs to 15 residues. CDR1 and CDR2 (germline): SGHVS, FQNEAQ. CDR3 sequence: CASSLRPTNTGELFF. In nucleotides, the CDR3 is TGTGCCAGCAGCTTACGTCCAACGAACACCGGGGAGCTGTTTTTT.

The chain recombines TRBV5-4 with TRBJ2-3; D not resolved. Germline V CDR1 and CDR2: SGHNT, YYREEE (reference sequence). The CDR3 is 12 residues long. V lost 7 bases and J 2 bases, leaving 8 bases between the germline ends. The CDR3 sequence: CASGDFTDTQYF. DNA for the CDR3: TGTGCCAGCGGCGATTTCACAGATACGCAGTATTTT. Variable domain in full (rest from reference TRBV5-4 and TRBJ2-3): ETGVTQSPTHLIKTRGQQVTLRCSSQSGHNTVSWYQQALGQGPQFIFQYYREEENGRGNFPPRFSGLQFPNYSSELNVNALELDDSALYLCASGDFTDTQYFGPGTRLTVL.

The chain combines TRBV5-1 with TRBJ2-3; the match to TRBD2 covers 7 bases. This CDR3 comprises 16 residues. After removal of 2 bases from V and 2 bases from J, the junction contained 8 bases not matched to a gene. Germline CDR1 SGHRS, CDR2 YFSETQ. CDR3 bases: TGCGCCAGCAGCTTACCTCTAGCGGCGATCACAGATACGCAGTATTTT. This codes for CASSLPLAAITDTQYF.

The chain employs TRBV4-3 and TRBJ2-1; D uncertain. Germline V lookup: CDR1 LGHNA, CDR2 YSLEER. Trimming removed 4 bases from V and 0 bases from J, with 16 bases in between. The CDR3 runs 17 residues. For the CDR3, the DNA is TGCGCCAGCAGCCCAGACGCTCGACTGAGCTCCTACAATGAGCAGTTCTTC. Amino acids: CASSPDARLSSYNEQFF.

This clone was picked up one time. The chain joins TRBV9 to TRBJ2-2, with D perhaps matching TRBD1 or TRBD2 (5 bases each). Germline CDR1 reads SGDLS; CDR2 reads YYNGEE. The CDR3 has 17 residues. V was trimmed by 1 base and J by 1 base, leaving 14 bases between them. The CDR3 is CASSVLVGDLNTGELFF. For the CDR3, the DNA is TGTGCCAGCAGCGTACTAGTAGGGGACCTGAACACCGGGGAGCTGTTTTTT. Full variable domain (remainder filled in from reference TRBV9 and TRBJ2-2): DSGVTQTPKHLITATGQRVTLRCSPRSGDLSVYWYQQSLDQGLQFLIQYYNGEERAKGNILERFSAQQFPDLHSELNLSSLELGDSALYFCASSVLVGDLNTGELFFGEGSRLTVL.

The chain joins TRBV18 to TRBJ2-7; D gene unclear. CDR3 length: 12 residues. The V end lost 6 bases, the J end lost 0 bases, and 6 bases lay between the germline ends. Germline CDR1 and CDR2: KGHSH and LQKENI. The CDR3 nucleotides read TGTGCCAGCTCCCTAACCTCCTACGAGCAGTACTTC. Protein product: CASSLTSYEQYF.

The chain links TRBV11-2 to TRBJ2-7, with 7 bases fitting TRBD2. CDR1 is SGHAT and CDR2 is FQNNGV in the germline V gene. The V gene end was trimmed by 5 bases and the J gene end by 2 bases; junction bases not matched to a gene: 9. There are 15 residues in the CDR3. The CDR3 sequence: CASSRFSSGPYEQYF. The DNA for the CDR3 is TGTGCCAGCAGCCGGTTTAGTAGCGGGCCCTACGAGCAGTACTTC.

The V and J genes are TRBV6-5 and TRBJ1-4, with D unresolved. The germline V gene encodes CDR1 MNHEY and CDR2 SVGAGI. Trimming removed 0 bases from V and 0 bases from J, with 8 bases in between. This CDR3 is built from 16 residues. CDR3 amino acids: CASSYSQLATNEKLFF. For the CDR3, the DNA is TGTGCCAGCAGTTACTCGCAGCTTGCAACTAATGAAAAACTGTTTTTT.

The chain uses TRBV4-2 and TRBJ2-7, with TRBD2 matching over 13 bases. J gave up 4 bases and V 5 bases, and 5 bases lay outside the gene matches. Germline V gene lookup returns CDR1 LGHNA and CDR2 YNFKEQ. This CDR3 comprises 15 residues. CDR3 sequence (DNA): TGTGCCAGCAGCTCTCAACTAGCGGGAGGGTACGAGCAGTACTTC. This codes for CASSSQLAGGYEQYF.

This clone was detected only once. The gene calls are TRBV4-2 and TRBJ2-7; no clear D. Germline CDR1 LGHNA, CDR2 YNFKEQ. CDR3 length: 13 residues. Trimming removed 4 bases at V and 0 bases at J, with 7 bases between. CDR3 sequence: CASSREDSYEQYF. CDR3 DNA: TGTGCCAGCAGCCGCGAGGACTCCTACGAGCAGTACTTC.

This sequence joins TRBV5-1 and TRBJ2-3; TRBD1 agrees at 8 bases. Germline assignment: CDR1 SGHRS and CDR2 YFSETQ. The CDR3 spans 15 residues. Losses at the gene ends were 2 bases for V and 7 bases for J; bases not matched to a gene: 9. CDR3 residues: CASSFGTGRYNTQYF. The CDR3 DNA sequence: TGCGCCAGCAGCTTCGGGACAGGAAGATATAATACGCAGTATTTT.

The V gene is TRBV29-1, the J gene TRBJ2-5; D ambiguous. Germline V gene data show CDR1 as SQVTM and CDR2 as ANQGSEA. CDR3 length: 12 amino acids. The V gene lost 4 bases and the J gene lost 1 base, with 7 bases spanning the gap. The CDR3 region is CSVASFQETQYF. In nucleotides, the CDR3 is TGCAGCGTTGCCAGTTTCCAAGAGACCCAGTACTTC.

The J gene is TRBJ2-2, the V gene TRBV5-1, with D perhaps TRBD1 or TRBD2 (5 bases each). V gave up 3 bases and J gave up 4 bases, with 19 bases separating them. Germline CDR1 SGHRS, CDR2 YFSETQ. CDR3 size: 17 residues. Written as DNA, the CDR3 is TGCGCCAGCAGCTCGTATGGGACCAGCGAGAGCACCGGGGAGCTGTTTTTT. Encoded protein: CASSSYGTSESTGELFF. Based on the CDR3 plus reference TRBV5-1 and TRBJ2-2, the full variable domain is KAGVTQTPRYLIKTRGQQVTLSCSPISGHRSVSWYQQTPGQGLQFLFEYFSETQRNKGNFPGRFSGRQFSNSRSEMNVSTLELGDSALYLCASSSYGTSESTGELFFGEGSRLTVL.

The V and J genes are TRBV18 and TRBJ2-3; 7 nucleotides align to TRBD2. The CDR3 covers 13 residues. Germline V gene sequence: CDR1 KGHSH, CDR2 LQKENI. The V gene end was trimmed by 3 bases and the J gene end by 5 bases; junction bases not matched to a gene: 2. In nucleotides, the CDR3 is TGTGCCAGCTCACCCCTAGCGGTAGATACGCAGTATTTT. It codes for CASSPLAVDTQYF.

The chain couples TRBV18 to TRBJ1-1; the match to TRBD1 covers 8 bases. Germline V gene lookup returns CDR1 KGHSH and CDR2 LQKENI. Trimming cost V 5 bases and J 4 bases; bases outside gene matches: 9. This CDR3 comprises 15 residues. In DNA, the CDR3 is TGTGCCAGCTCAACGCGACAGGGGATGTCCACTGAAGCTTTCTTT. This gives the protein CASSTRQGMSTEAFF. Based on the CDR3 plus reference TRBV18 and TRBJ1-1, the full variable domain is NAGVMQNPRHLVRRRGQEARLRCSPMKGHSHVYWYRQLPEEGLKFMVYLQKENIIDESGMPKERFSAEFPKEGPSILRIQQVVRGDSAAYFCASSTRQGMSTEAFFGQGTRLTVV.

The chain recombines TRBV7-6 with TRBJ2-5, with TRBD2 identical over 8 bases. V gave up 3 bases and J gave up 2 bases; unmatched junction bases: 5. Germline CDR1 SGHVS, CDR2 FNYEAQ. CDR3 length equals 15 residues. This CDR3 reads CASSFSGNPQETQYF. CDR3 sequence (DNA): TGTGCCAGCAGCTTTAGCGGGAACCCGCAAGAGACCCAGTACTTC.

The V and J genes are TRBV28 and TRBJ1-2; D unresolved. With 6 bases removed from V and 0 bases from J, the gap between germline ends came to 8 bases. Germline assignment: CDR1 MDHEN and CDR2 SYDVKM. The length of the CDR3 is 13 residues. DNA of the CDR3: TGTGCCAGCAGCAGACCGCCTAACTATGGCTACACCTTC. The encoded protein is CASSRPPNYGYTF.

This clone was detected only once. J is TRBJ1-5 and V is TRBV10-3; D remains unclear. The length of the CDR3 is 13 residues. The V gene lost 4 bases and the J gene lost 7 bases, with 11 bases spanning the gap. Germline V gene lookup returns CDR1 ENHRY and CDR2 SYGVKD. DNA of the CDR3: TGTGCCATCAGTGGCGTGCGGGAGCAGCCCCAGCATTTT. Amino acids: CAISGVREQPQHF.

The J gene is TRBJ2-1, the V gene TRBV2; 9 bases align to TRBD2. Trimming removed 4 bases from V and 5 bases from J; junction bases left unmatched: 6. There are 15 residues in the CDR3. Germline assignment: CDR1 SNHLY and CDR2 FYNNEI. The CDR3 spells CASSVGASGDNEQFF. The DNA for the CDR3 is TGTGCCAGCAGTGTAGGGGCTAGCGGGGACAATGAGCAGTTCTTC.

The CDR3 here is CASSQDWQGNGQYF. CDR3 coding DNA: TGCGCCAGCAGCCAAGATTGGCAGGGGAACGGGCAGTACTTC. The rearrangement links TRBV4-3 to TRBJ2-7; tentative D call: TRBD1 (6 bases). In germline, CDR1 is LGHNA, CDR2 YSLEER. The CDR3 is made up of 14 amino acids. Trimming removed 0 bases from V and 9 bases from J, with 15 bases in between.